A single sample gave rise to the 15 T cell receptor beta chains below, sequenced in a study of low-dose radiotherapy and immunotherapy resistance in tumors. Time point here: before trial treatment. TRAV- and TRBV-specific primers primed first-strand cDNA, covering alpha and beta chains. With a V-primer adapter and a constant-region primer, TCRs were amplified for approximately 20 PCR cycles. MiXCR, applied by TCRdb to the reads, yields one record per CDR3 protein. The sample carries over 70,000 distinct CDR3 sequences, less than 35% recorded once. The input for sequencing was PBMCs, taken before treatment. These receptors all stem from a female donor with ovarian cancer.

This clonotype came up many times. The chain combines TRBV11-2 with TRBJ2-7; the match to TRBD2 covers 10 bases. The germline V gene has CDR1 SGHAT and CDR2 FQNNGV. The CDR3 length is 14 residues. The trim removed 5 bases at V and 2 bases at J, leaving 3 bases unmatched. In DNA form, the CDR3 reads TGTGCCAGCAGCCGGAGCGGGGGGGCCTACGAGCAGTACTTC. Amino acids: CASSRSGGAYEQYF.

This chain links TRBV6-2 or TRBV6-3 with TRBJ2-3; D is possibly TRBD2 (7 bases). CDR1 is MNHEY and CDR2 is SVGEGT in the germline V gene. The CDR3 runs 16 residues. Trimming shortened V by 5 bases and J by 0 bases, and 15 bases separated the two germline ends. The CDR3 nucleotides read TGTGCCAGCAGTGGGGGCGGGGGCCCCAGCACAGATACGCAGTATTTT. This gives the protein CASSGGGGPSTDTQYF.

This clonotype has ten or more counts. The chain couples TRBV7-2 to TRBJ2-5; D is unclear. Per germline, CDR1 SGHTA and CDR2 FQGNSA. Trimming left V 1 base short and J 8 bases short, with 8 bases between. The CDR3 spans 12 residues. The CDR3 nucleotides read TGTGCCAGCAGCTTAGAGCGTTATACCCAGTACTTC. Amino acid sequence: CASSLERYTQYF. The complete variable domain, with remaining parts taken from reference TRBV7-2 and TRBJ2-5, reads GAGVSQSPSNKVTEKGKDVELRCDPISGHTALYWYRQSLGQGLEFLIYFQGNSAPDKSGLPSDRFSAERTGGSVSTLTIQRTQQEDSAVYLCASSLERYTQYFGPGTRLLVL.

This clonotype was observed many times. CDR3 nucleotides: TGTGCCAGCTCATCACGTGTCCGAGGGAATGAAAAACTGTTTTTT. This codes for CASSSRVRGNEKLFF. The chain combines TRBV18 with TRBJ1-4; D remains unclear. V was pared by 5 bases and J by 5 bases, with 15 bases between. The CDR3 loop spans 15 amino acids. Germline loops: CDR1 KGHSH, CDR2 LQKENI.

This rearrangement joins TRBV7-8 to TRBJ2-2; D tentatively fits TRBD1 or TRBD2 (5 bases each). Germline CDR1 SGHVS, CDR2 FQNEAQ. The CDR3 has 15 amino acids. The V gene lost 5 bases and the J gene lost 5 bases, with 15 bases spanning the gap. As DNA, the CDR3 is TGTGCCAGCAGCCCCCACGGGACCGGGACCGGGGAGCTGTTTTTT. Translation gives CASSPHGTGTGELFF.

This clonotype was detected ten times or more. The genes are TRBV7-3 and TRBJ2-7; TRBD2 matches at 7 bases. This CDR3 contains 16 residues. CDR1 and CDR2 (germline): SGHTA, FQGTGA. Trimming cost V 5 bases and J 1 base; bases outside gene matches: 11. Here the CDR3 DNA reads TGTGCCAGCAGCAAAGAAGGACTAGTGACATCCTACGAGCAGTACTTC. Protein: CASSKEGLVTSYEQYF.

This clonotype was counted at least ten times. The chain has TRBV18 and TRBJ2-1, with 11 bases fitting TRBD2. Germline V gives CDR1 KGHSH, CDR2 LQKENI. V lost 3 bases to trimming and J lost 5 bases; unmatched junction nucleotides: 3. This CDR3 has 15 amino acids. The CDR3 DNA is TGTGCCAGCTCACCGACGACTAGCGGGGACAATGAGCAGTTCTTC. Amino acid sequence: CASSPTTSGDNEQFF.

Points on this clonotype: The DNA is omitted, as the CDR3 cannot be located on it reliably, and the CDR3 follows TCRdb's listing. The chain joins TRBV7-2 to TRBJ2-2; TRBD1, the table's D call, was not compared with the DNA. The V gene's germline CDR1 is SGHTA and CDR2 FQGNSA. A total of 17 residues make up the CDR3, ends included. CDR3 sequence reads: CASSFGPPGSCFFFFFF.

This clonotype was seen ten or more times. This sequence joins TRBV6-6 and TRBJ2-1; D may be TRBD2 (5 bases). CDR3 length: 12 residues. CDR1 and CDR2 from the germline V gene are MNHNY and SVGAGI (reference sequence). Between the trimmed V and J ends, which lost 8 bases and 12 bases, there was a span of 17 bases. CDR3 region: CASHLFGRGQFF. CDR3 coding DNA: TGTGCCAGCCACCTTTTCGGTCGGGGGCAGTTCTTC.

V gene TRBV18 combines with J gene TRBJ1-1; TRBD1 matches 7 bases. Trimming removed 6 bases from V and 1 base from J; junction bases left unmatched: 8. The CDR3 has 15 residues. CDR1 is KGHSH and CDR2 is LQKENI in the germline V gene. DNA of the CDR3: TGTGCCAGCTCGCAACAACAGGGGACGAACACTGAAGCTTTCTTT. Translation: CASSQQQGTNTEAFF.

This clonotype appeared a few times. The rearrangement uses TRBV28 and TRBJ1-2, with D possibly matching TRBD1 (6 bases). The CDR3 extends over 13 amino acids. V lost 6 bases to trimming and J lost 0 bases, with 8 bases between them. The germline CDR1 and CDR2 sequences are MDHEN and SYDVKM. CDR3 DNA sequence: TGTGCCAGCAGGACAGGCGCTAACTATGGCTACACCTTC. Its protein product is CASRTGANYGYTF.

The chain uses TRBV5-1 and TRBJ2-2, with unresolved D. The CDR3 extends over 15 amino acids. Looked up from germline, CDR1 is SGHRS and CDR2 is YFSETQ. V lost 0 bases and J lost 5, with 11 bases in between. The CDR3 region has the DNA TGCGCCAGCAGCTTGGGCTCTACTGGGACCGGGGAGCTGTTTTTT. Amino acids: CASSLGSTGTGELFF.

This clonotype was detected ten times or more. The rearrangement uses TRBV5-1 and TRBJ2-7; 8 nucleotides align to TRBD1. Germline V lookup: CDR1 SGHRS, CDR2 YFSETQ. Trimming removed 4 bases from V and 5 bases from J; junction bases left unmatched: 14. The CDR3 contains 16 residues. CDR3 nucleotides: TGCGCCAGCAGCCAGACAGGGGATCGGGTCGTCCACGAGCAGTACTTC. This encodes CASSQTGDRVVHEQYF.

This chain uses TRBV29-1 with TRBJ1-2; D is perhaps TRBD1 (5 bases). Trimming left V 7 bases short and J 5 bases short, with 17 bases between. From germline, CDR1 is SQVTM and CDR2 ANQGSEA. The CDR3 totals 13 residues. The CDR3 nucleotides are TGCAGCGCCGTCGTTCTGGGGGGTTATGGCTACACCTTC. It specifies CSAVVLGGYGYTF.

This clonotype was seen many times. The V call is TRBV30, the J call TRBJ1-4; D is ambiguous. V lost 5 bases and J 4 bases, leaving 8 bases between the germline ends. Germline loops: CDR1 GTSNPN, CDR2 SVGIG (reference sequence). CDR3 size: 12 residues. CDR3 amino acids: CAWGRGNEKLFF. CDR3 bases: TGTGCCTGGGGCAGAGGTAATGAAAAACTGTTTTTT.